Here is one TCR beta chain with its context. The germline CDR1 and CDR2 sequences are LNHDA and SQIVND (reference sequence). The ends were cut back, 3 bases at V and 9 bases at J, with 12 bases in the middle. The CDR3 runs to 13 residues. Authors' data handling: Using reference gene primer amplification, nucleated cell counts were estimated. Sequencing used immunoSEQ multiplex PCR; TCRdb keeps in-frame clones, though not all of them. D and trimming come from the DNA, and the V and J calls and clone size come from that table. The profile covers about 88,000 clones, with approximately 90% appearing a single time and approximately 1.6% taken by the ten largest. The record originates from a study of blood T cell repertoires in COVID-19. For the study at large: COVID-19 samples collected from the United States, Italy and Spain covered acute and convalescent phases. Sample material is recorded as cDNA or gDNA derived from T cells, B-cell-depleted T cells, or PBMCs.

The rearrangement uses TRBV19 and TRBJ1-5; D might be TRBD1 (6 bases). Sequenced: peripheral blood. The receptor was derived from a man in his 60s with acute or convalescent COVID-19. As DNA, the CDR3 is TGTGCCAGTAGTATGGGGGCGCCCCGGCCCCAGCATTTT. The encoded protein is CASSMGAPRPQHF.